Each of the 25 T cell receptor delta chains below was sequenced from the same sample in a study of gamma-delta chains in newborns, infants, children. TCRdb re-called clones from the reads via CATT. The sample includes over 950 delta-chain clones, 0.9% to 1.3% seen only once; the top ten take 30% to 35%. The sequencing input was blood. All receptors come from a child in good health.

Only a few counts were recorded for this clone. The amino acid sequence in TCRdb belongs to a much larger clone and departs from this DNA's translation at residue 11, likely a sequencing read error; the sequence shown is translated from the DNA. This chain joins TRDV2 and TRDJ1, with 7 bases lining up with TRDD3. This CDR3 has 14 residues. The germline V gene has CDR1 GEAIGNYY and CDR2 EKD. Germline trimming cut 3 bases from V and 9 bases from J; bases unmatched to any gene: 12. The CDR3 protein is CACDLTGVGDELIF. DNA for the CDR3: TGTGCCTGTGACCTTACTGGGGTGGGTGATGAACTCATCTTT.

For this clone: A far larger clone lies a single base away; this is likely a read error. Other DNA sequences in this sample translate to the same CDR3. The chain links TRDV2 to TRDJ1; 9 nucleotides align to TRDD3. The CDR3 runs to 17 residues. Germline values: CDR1 GEAIGNYY, CDR2 EKD. The CDR3 loop is CACDTVSGGSNTDKLIF. For the CDR3, the DNA is TGTGCCTGCGACACCGTCTCTGGGGGATCTAACACCGATAAACTCATCTTT.

This clone appeared a few times. This likely stems from a read error, as it lies one base from a far larger clone. Other nucleotide sequences from this sample produce the same CDR3. The chain uses TRDV2 and TRDJ3; 7 bases align to TRDD3. The germline V gene has CDR1 GEAIGNYY and CDR2 EKD. The CDR3 totals 21 residues. V lost 1 base to trimming and J lost 0 bases; unmatched junction nucleotides: 14. CDR3 DNA: TGTGCCTGTGACACTGCTGAGGGTGGGGGAACGAGCTCCTGGGACACCCGACAGATGTTTTTC. As protein: CACDTAEGGGTSSWDTRQMFF.

This clone was seen a handful of times. TCRdb's entry gives the protein of a much larger clone, which mismatches this DNA's translation at residue 4, likely from a read error; the protein reported here is translated from the DNA. The gene calls are TRDV2 and TRDJ1; 10 positions agree with TRDD3. The V and J ends lost 4 bases and 0 bases, in that order; junction bases with no gene match: 19. The CDR3 has 20 amino acids. CDR1 is GEAIGNYY, CDR2 EKD, per germline. CDR3 DNA: TGTGCCTGTGAGCCACTCAGTACTGGGGGATCATCCCGGTACACCGATAAACTCATCTTT. Translation: CACEPLSTGGSSRYTDKLIF.

By its share, this clone is medium-sized. One base separates it from a far larger clone, so it is likely a read error. The chain recombines TRDV2 with TRDJ3; 9 bases map to TRDD3. The CDR3 runs to 19 residues. V was clipped by 1 base and J by 0 bases; unmatched bases: 6. Germline CDR1 is GEAIGNYY and CDR2 is EKD. The CDR3 DNA sequence: TGTGCCTGTGACACGGCTGGGGGATCCAGCTCCTGGGACACCCGACAGATGTTTTTC. Its protein is CACDTAGGSSSWDTRQMFF.

This clone was picked up a small number of times. TCRdb's listed protein matches a much larger clone and diverges from this DNA's translation at residue 9, likely through a read error; the protein shown comes from the DNA. The chain combines TRDV2 with TRDJ1, with D uncertain. Germline CDR1 GEAIGNYY, CDR2 EKD. The CDR3 spans 19 residues. The ends were cut back, 0 bases at V and 4 bases at J, with 26 bases in the middle. The CDR3 reads CACDTVQGALKTPDDKLIF. CDR3 nucleotides: TGTGCCTGTGACACCGTTCAGGGCGCACTGAAAACCCCGGACGATAAACTCATCTTT.

Comment on this clone: A far bigger clonotype differs at one base, so this is likely a read error. Other DNA sequences within the sample encode an identical CDR3. This rearrangement joins TRDV2 to TRDJ3, with a weak D call TRDD3 (5 bases). CDR1 and CDR2 from the germline V gene are GEAIGNYY and EKD. The CDR3 has 20 residues. CDR3 nucleotide sequence: TGTGCCTGTGACACCTTGAAGCGGATTCCAAGCTCCTGGGACACTCGACAGATGTTTTTC. This gives the protein CACDTLKRIPSSWDTRQMFF.

With regard to this clone: The protein recorded in TCRdb matches a much larger clone and deviates from this DNA's translation at residue 13, suggesting a read error; the protein here is obtained by translating the DNA. V gene TRDV2 combines with J gene TRDJ3, with a tentative D call TRDD3 (6 bases). In germline, CDR1 is GEAIGNYY, CDR2 EKD. The CDR3 is made up of 18 amino acids. The CDR3 coding sequence is TGTGCCTGTGACACCGCGGTGGGGATCTCCTGGGACGCCCGACAGATGTTTTTC. This encodes CACDTAVGISWDARQMFF.

By proportion, this clone is large. The sample has other DNA sequences that encode this CDR3 too. This chain links TRDV2 with TRDJ1, with a weak D call TRDD3 (5 bases). Germline values: CDR1 GEAIGNYY, CDR2 EKD. V was trimmed by 3 bases and J by 2 bases, leaving 18 bases between them. The CDR3 consists of 16 residues. CDR3 residues: CACDHLRGERTDKLIF. The CDR3 nucleotides read TGTGCCTGTGACCATCTCAGGGGAGAGAGGACCGATAAACTCATCTTT.

In this sample, this clone turned up a few times. Translating this DNA gives a protein that differs at residue 11 from the TCRdb one, which belongs to a much larger clone; a read error is likely, and the protein shown is this translation. This sequence joins TRDV2 and TRDJ1; 13 nucleotides match TRDD3. V shed 3 bases, J shed 0 bases, and the junction held 9 bases outside the gene matches. The germline CDR1 and CDR2 sequences are GEAIGNYY and EKD. The CDR3 runs 18 residues. The CDR3 DNA reads TGTGCCTGTGACCAATTACTGGGGGATACGGTTTACACCGATAAACTCATCTTT. Protein: CACDQLLGDTVYTDKLIF.

Remarks on this clone: A much bigger clone sits one base away, suggesting this may be a read error. The same CDR3 also results from other DNA sequences found in this sample. This chain links TRDV2 with TRDJ1; possibly TRDD3 for D (6 bases). This CDR3 comprises 17 residues. Germline V gene lookup returns CDR1 GEAIGNYY and CDR2 EKD. CDR3 sequence reads: CACDTVGGGQSTDKLIF. In DNA, the CDR3 is TGTGCCTGCGACACCGTGGGTGGGGGTCAAAGCACCGATAAACTCATCTTT.

This clone came up a few times. A much larger clone differs from this one at a single base, so this may be a read error. This chain uses TRDV2 with TRDJ1; 12 positions agree with TRDD3. The CDR3 loop spans 21 amino acids. Germline loops: CDR1 GEAIGNYY, CDR2 EKD. The chain's CDR3 is CACGTPFSPRTGGYNTDKLIF. The CDR3, as DNA: TGTGCCTGTGGCACCCCCTTTAGCCCGCGTACTGGGGGATACAACACCGATAAACTCATCTTT.

There are a few counts of this clone. This is likely an artifact of a read error, given a far larger clone one base away. Other DNA variants within this sample encode the same CDR3. This chain joins TRDV2 and TRDJ1; 9 bases line up with TRDD3. Per germline, CDR1 GEAIGNYY and CDR2 EKD. CDR3 size: 17 residues. In DNA form, the CDR3 reads TGTGCCTGTGACACCCTCCAGCTGGGGGATTTCACCGATAAGCTCATCTTT. Protein: CACDTLQLGDFTDKLIF.

In its sample, this clone was seen a few times. TCRdb lists the protein of a much larger clone for this DNA, which differs at residue 9, so this is likely a read error; the protein given here is translated from the DNA itself. As DNA, the CDR3 is TGTGCCTGTGACACCGTTCCTACTTGGGGATTGAACACCGATAAACTCATCTTT. Translation: CACDTVPTWGLNTDKLIF. The chain uses TRDV2 and TRDJ1, with D perhaps matching TRDD2 (7 bases). V was trimmed by 0 bases and J by 0 bases, leaving 19 bases between them. Germline V gene lookup returns CDR1 GEAIGNYY and CDR2 EKD. The CDR3 is made up of 18 amino acids.

This clone was seen a handful of times. TCRdb pairs this DNA with a much larger clone's protein that differs at residue 4, likely a read error; the protein shown was translated from the DNA. The V gene is TRDV2, the J gene TRDJ3, with 12 bases lining up with TRDD3. J gave up 0 bases and V 5 bases, and 10 bases lay outside the gene matches. This CDR3 is 20 amino acids long. Germline lookup yields CDR1 GEAIGNYY and CDR2 EKD. Here the CDR3 reads CACVTMAGGYGSWDTRQMFF. CDR3 coding DNA: TGTGCCTGTGTCACTATGGCTGGGGGATACGGCTCCTGGGACACCCGACAGATGTTTTTC.

As for this clone: A far bigger clonotype differs at one base, so this is likely a read error. Other DNA sequences in this specimen translate into the identical CDR3. The rearrangement links TRDV2 to TRDJ1, with D perhaps matching TRDD3 (6 bases). Trimming pared 3 bases from V and 4 bases from J, leaving 11 bases between. The CDR3 has 13 amino acids. Germline CDR1 reads GEAIGNYY; CDR2 reads EKD. Written as DNA, the CDR3 is TGTGCCTGTGACCTGTGGGGGGTCGATAAACTCATCTTT. Amino acids: CACDLWGVDKLIF.

This clone was seen only a few times. This likely traces to a read error, being one base from a far larger clone. The rearrangement joins TRDV2 to TRDJ3; 7 bases line up with TRDD3. Looked up from germline, CDR1 is GEAIGNYY and CDR2 is EKD. V lost 1 base to trimming and J lost 0 bases; unmatched junction nucleotides: 14. The CDR3 length is 21 residues. For the CDR3, the DNA is TGTGCCTGTGACACTGCCGAGGGTGGGGGAGCGAGCTCCTGGGACACCCGACAGATGTTTTTC. Translating gives CACDTAEGGGASSWDTRQMFF.

A remark on this clone: A far larger clone is one base from this, pointing to a likely read error. This CDR3 is also generated by other DNA sequences in the sample. The genes are TRDV2 and TRDJ1; TRDD3 is a possible D gene (5 bases). The CDR3 is 14 residues long. CDR1 is GEAIGNYY, CDR2 EKD, per germline. V lost 0 bases and J 1 base, leaving 8 bases between the germline ends. CDR3 in DNA: TGTGCCTGTGACACCTGGGGAGGCACCGATAAACTCATCTTT. Translation gives CACDTWGGTDKLIF.

Remarks on this clone: This probably arose from a read error, given a far larger clone one base away. This same CDR3 is encoded by further DNA sequences in the sample. This rearrangement joins TRDV2 to TRDJ1, with 13 bases that match TRDD3. V lost 7 bases and J lost 0; bases outside the gene matches: 10. This CDR3 has 17 residues. CDR1 is GEAIGNYY and CDR2 is EKD in the germline V gene. CDR3 in DNA: TGTGCCTGCGACTCTTTACTGGGGGATACGTACACCGATAAACTCATCTTT. It specifies CACDSLLGDTYTDKLIF.

This clone came up a few times. One base away lies a much larger clone, so this may be a sequencing read error. CDR3 residues: CACGTLGDTEYTDKLIF. The CDR3 DNA reads TGTGCCTGTGGCACCTTGGGGGATACGGAGTACACCGATAAACTCATCTTT. The genes are TRDV2 and TRDJ1, with 11 bases that match TRDD3. The CDR3 extends over 17 amino acids. CDR1 and CDR2 (germline): GEAIGNYY, EKD.

For this clone: With a far larger clone one base away, a read error is the likely cause. The chain couples TRDV2 to TRDJ3; TRDD3 aligns across 7 bases. Germline CDR1 reads GEAIGNYY; CDR2 reads EKD. The CDR3 is 21 residues long. The CDR3 sequence: CACDTAEGGGTSSWDARQMFF. The CDR3 nucleotides read TGTGCCTGTGACACTGCCGAGGGTGGGGGAACGAGCTCCTGGGACGCCCGACAGATGTTTTTC.

Only a few counts were recorded for this clone. TCRdb records a much larger clone's protein for this DNA, with a difference at residue 16 that likely arises from a read error; the protein given is the translation of the DNA. This chain uses TRDV2 with TRDJ1; 12 bases are shared with TRDD3. The CDR3 covers 18 residues. From germline, CDR1 is GEAIGNYY and CDR2 EKD. The CDR3 sequence: CACDLILGDTRYTDKPIF. The DNA of the CDR3 is TGTGCCTGTGACCTTATACTGGGGGATACACGGTACACCGATAAACCCATCTTT.

By sample share, this clone is hyperexpanded. This sample also contains other DNA sequences that code for the same CDR3. CDR3 loop: CACDTLGDSDKLIF. In DNA, the CDR3 is TGTGCCTGTGACACGCTGGGGGATTCCGATAAACTCATCTTT. This rearrangement joins TRDV2 to TRDJ1, with 9 bases matching TRDD3. Germline lookup yields CDR1 GEAIGNYY and CDR2 EKD. This CDR3 region has 14 residues. J gave up 3 bases and V 1 base, and 2 bases lay outside the gene matches.

This clone showed up just a few times. TCRdb's protein, taken from a much larger clone, differs from this DNA's translation at residue 7, likely owing to a read error; the protein displayed comes from the DNA. V and J are TRDV2 and TRDJ1; D remains unclear. CDR1 GEAIGNYY and CDR2 EKD come from the germline V gene. Trimming took 0 bases from V and 4 from J, leaving 26 bases between them. The CDR3 is made up of 19 amino acids. CDR3: CACDTVRGVLKTPDDKLIF. The CDR3 bases are TGTGCCTGTGACACCGTTCGGGGCGTACTGAAAACCCCGGACGATAAACTCATCTTT.

Of note for this clone: A read error likely explains this, since a far larger clone differs by one base. Other DNA sequences in this sample translate to the same CDR3. This chain uses TRDV2 with TRDJ1; TRDD3 matches at 10 bases. Looked up from germline, CDR1 is GEAIGNYY and CDR2 is EKD. The CDR3 has 15 amino acids. Written as DNA, the CDR3 is TGTGCCTTATGGCGACTGGGGGATTACACCGACAAACTCATCTTT. This sequence encodes CALWRLGDYTDKLIF.